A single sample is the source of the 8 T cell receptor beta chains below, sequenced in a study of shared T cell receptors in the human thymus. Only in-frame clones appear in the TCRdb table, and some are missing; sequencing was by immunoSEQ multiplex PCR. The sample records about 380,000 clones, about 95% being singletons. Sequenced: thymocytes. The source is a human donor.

CDR3 protein: CAWKGVNTEAFF. CDR3 nucleotide sequence: TGTGCCTGGAAGGGGGTGAACACTGAAGCTTTCTTT. V gene TRBV30 combines with J gene TRBJ1-1, with D possibly TRBD1 on 6 matching bases. V lost 4 bases to trimming and J lost 0 bases, with 6 bases between them. The CDR3 totals 12 residues. Germline loops: CDR1 GTSNPN, CDR2 SVGIG (reference sequence).

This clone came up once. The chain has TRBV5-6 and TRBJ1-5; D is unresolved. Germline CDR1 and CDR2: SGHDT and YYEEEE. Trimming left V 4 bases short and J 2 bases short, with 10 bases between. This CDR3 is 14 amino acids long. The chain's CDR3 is CASSPAEGNQPQHF. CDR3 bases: TGTGCCAGCAGCCCTGCGGAGGGCAATCAGCCCCAGCATTTT.

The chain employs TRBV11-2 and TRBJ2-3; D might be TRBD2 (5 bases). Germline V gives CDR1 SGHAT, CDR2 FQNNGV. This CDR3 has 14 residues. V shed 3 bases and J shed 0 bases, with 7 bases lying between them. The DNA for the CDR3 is TGTGCCAGCAGCTTTTTAGCGAGCACAGATACGCAGTATTTT. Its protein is CASSFLASTDTQYF.

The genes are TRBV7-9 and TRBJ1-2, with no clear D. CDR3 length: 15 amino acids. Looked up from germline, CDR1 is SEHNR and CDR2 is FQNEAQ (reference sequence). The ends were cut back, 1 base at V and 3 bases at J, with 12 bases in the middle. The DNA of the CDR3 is TGTGCCAGCAGCTTAGACGGGCGGGCAGACTATGGCTACACCTTC. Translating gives CASSLDGRADYGYTF.

This CDR3 is CASSLGRRRGYTIYF. CDR3 DNA: TGTGCCAGCAGCTTAGGTCGGCGGCGAGGGTACACCATATATTTT. The rearrangement joins TRBV7-2 to TRBJ1-3; D ambiguous. This CDR3 region has 15 residues. CDR1 and CDR2 (germline): SGHTA, FQGNSA. The ends were cut back, 1 base at V and 8 bases at J, with 15 bases in the middle.

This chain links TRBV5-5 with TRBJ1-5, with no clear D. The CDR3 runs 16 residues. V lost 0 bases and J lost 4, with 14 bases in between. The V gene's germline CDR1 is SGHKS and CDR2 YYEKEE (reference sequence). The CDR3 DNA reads TGTGCCAGCAGCTTGGAGTACGCTGTTACAAATCAGCCCCAGCATTTT. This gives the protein CASSLEYAVTNQPQHF.

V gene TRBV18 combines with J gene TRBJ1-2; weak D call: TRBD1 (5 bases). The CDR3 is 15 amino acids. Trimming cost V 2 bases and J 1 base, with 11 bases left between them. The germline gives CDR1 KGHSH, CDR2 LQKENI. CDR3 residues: CASSPWRGVNYGYTF. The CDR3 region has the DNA TGTGCCAGCTCACCATGGAGAGGGGTTAACTATGGCTACACCTTC.

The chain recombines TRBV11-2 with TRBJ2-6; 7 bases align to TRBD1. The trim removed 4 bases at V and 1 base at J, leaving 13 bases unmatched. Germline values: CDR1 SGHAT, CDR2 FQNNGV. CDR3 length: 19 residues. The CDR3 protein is CASSSSDRVEESGANVLTF. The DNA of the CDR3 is TGTGCCAGCAGCTCCTCCGACAGGGTCGAGGAATCTGGGGCCAACGTCCTGACTTTC. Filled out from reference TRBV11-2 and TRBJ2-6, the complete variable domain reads EAGVAQSPRYKIIEKRQSVAFWCNPISGHATLYWYQQILGQGPKLLIQFQNNGVVDDSQLPKDRFSAERLKGVDSTLKIQPAKLEDSAVYLCASSSSDRVEESGANVLTFGAGSRLTVL.